The 5 T cell receptor beta chains listed next were all sequenced from one sample in a study of shared clonotypes between healthy human individuals. Only in-frame clones appear in the TCRdb table, and some are missing; sequencing was by immunoSEQ multiplex PCR. This table has about 2.3 million clones, approximately 95% appearing once. Sequencing input: naive CD4+ T cells from PBMCs. The subset: CD45RA+ positively selected. These receptors were taken from a young man in good health. Some clones in this sample may be carry-over from other donors' samples.

The V call is TRBV29-1, the J call TRBJ2-7; D gene unclear. Germline CDR1 is SQVTM and CDR2 is ANQGSEA. Trimming removed 3 bases from V and 3 bases from J, with 6 bases in between. This CDR3 spans 11 amino acids. The DNA of the CDR3 is TGCAGCGTTGATATCGGCTACGAGCAGTACTTC. Protein sequence: CSVDIGYEQYF.

This clone came up once. This chain joins TRBV15 and TRBJ2-1; 9 bases fit TRBD1. The germline V gene encodes CDR1 LNHNV and CDR2 YYDKDF (reference sequence). This CDR3 comprises 15 residues. J gave up 4 bases and V 3 bases, and 4 bases lay outside the gene matches. This chain's CDR3 is CATSRGTGIYNEQFF. As DNA, the CDR3 is TGTGCCACCAGCAGGGGGACAGGGATATACAATGAGCAGTTCTTC.

This clone was detected a few times. The J gene is TRBJ1-1, the V gene TRBV5-1; 7 nucleotides agree with TRBD1. Per germline, CDR1 SGHRS and CDR2 YFSETQ. Trimming at V came to 4 bases and at J to 1 base, leaving 4 bases not matched to a gene. The CDR3 is 14 amino acids. CDR3 in DNA: TGCGCCAGCAGCCGACAGGGACCGAACACTGAAGCTTTCTTT. Its translation: CASSRQGPNTEAFF. Full variable domain (outside the CDR3, taken from reference TRBV5-1 and TRBJ1-1): KAGVTQTPRYLIKTRGQQVTLSCSPISGHRSVSWYQQTPGQGLQFLFEYFSETQRNKGNFPGRFSGRQFSNSRSEMNVSTLELGDSALYLCASSRQGPNTEAFFGQGTRLTVV.

The chain is built from TRBV28 and TRBJ2-7; the match to TRBD2 covers 15 bases. CDR3 length: 22 amino acids. The germline V gene has CDR1 MDHEN and CDR2 SYDVKM. V gave up 5 bases and J gave up 0 bases; unmatched junction bases: 20. This chain's CDR3 is CASSTPPGLAGGTLQSSYEQYF. The CDR3 nucleotides read TGTGCCAGCAGTACCCCACCGGGACTAGCGGGAGGTACCCTTCAGAGCTCCTACGAGCAGTACTTC. Supplemented by reference TRBV28 and TRBJ2-7, the full variable domain reads DVKVTQSSRYLVKRTGEKVFLECVQDMDHENMFWYRQDPGLGLRLIYFSYDVKMKEKGDIPEGYSVSREKKERFSLILESASTNQTSMYLCASSTPPGLAGGTLQSSYEQYFGPGTRLTVT.

The genes are TRBV7-9 and TRBJ2-5; a weak D match, TRBD2 (6 bases). The V gene's germline CDR1 is SEHNR and CDR2 FQNEAQ (reference sequence). The CDR3 runs to 17 residues. V shed 0 bases and J shed 4 bases, with 18 bases lying between them. The CDR3 DNA sequence: TGTGCCAGCAGCTTAGCGCTGATAACGGGAGTGGGAGAGACCCAGTACTTC. Amino acid sequence: CASSLALITGVGETQYF.